One sample yielded the 24 T cell receptor beta chains listed below, sequenced in a study of control samples from healthy donors and cancer patients. Sequencing used immunoSEQ multiplex PCR; TCRdb keeps in-frame clones, though not all of them. The sample lists under 150,000 clones; 93% were seen once. Sequences were obtained from blood. All receptors come from a young man in good health.

V and J are TRBV9 and TRBJ2-2; D may correspond to TRBD1 or TRBD2 (7 bases each). Germline values: CDR1 SGDLS, CDR2 YYNGEE. CDR3 size: 16 residues. V lost 4 bases and J 7 bases, leaving 20 bases between the germline ends. CDR3 sequence reads: CASSPRGGGMGGELFF. The CDR3 DNA reads as TGTGCCAGCAGCCCCCGGGGAGGGGGCATGGGCGGGGAGCTGTTTTTT. The full variable domain, with the rest looked up from reference TRBV9 and TRBJ2-2, is DSGVTQTPKHLITATGQRVTLRCSPRSGDLSVYWYQQSLDQGLQFLIQYYNGEERAKGNILERFSAQQFPDLHSELNLSSLELGDSALYFCASSPRGGGMGGELFFGEGSRLTVL.

This clone came up a few times. The J gene is TRBJ1-2, the V gene TRBV6-6, with 7 bases fitting TRBD1. The ends lost 4 bases at V and 6 bases at J; junction bases unmatched: 5. Germline CDR1 and CDR2: MNHNY and SVGAGI (reference sequence). CDR3 size: 13 residues. The DNA for the CDR3 is TGTGCCAGCAGTTCCCATACAGGGGATGGCTACACCTTC. It encodes CASSSHTGDGYTF.

The J gene is TRBJ1-1, the V gene TRBV14; the match to TRBD1 covers 7 bases. The trim removed 0 bases at V and 3 bases at J, leaving 4 bases unmatched. Germline CDR1 reads SGHDN; CDR2 reads FVKESK. This CDR3 region has 15 residues. CDR3 amino acids: CASSQEITGDTEAFF. CDR3 bases: TGTGCCAGCAGCCAAGAGATTACAGGGGACACTGAAGCTTTCTTT.

V gene TRBV11-1 combines with J gene TRBJ1-1; D call uncertain. With 2 bases removed from V and 9 bases from J, the gap between germline ends came to 13 bases. This CDR3 is built from 13 residues. Per germline, CDR1 SGHAT and CDR2 FQDESV (reference sequence). The CDR3: CASSLHGEGQAFF. The DNA of the CDR3 is TGTGCCAGCAGCTTACATGGAGAGGGCCAAGCTTTCTTT.

This sequence joins TRBV4-2 and TRBJ2-2, with TRBD2 matching 8 bases. Per the germline V gene, CDR1 is LGHNA and CDR2 is YNFKEQ. The CDR3 consists of 14 residues. Unmatched junction bases numbered 3, after V lost 8 bases and J lost 1 base. Here the CDR3 reads CASQLAGNTGELFF. Written as DNA, the CDR3 is TGTGCCAGCCAGCTAGCGGGGAACACCGGGGAGCTGTTTTTT.

The chain combines TRBV15 with TRBJ2-5; D gene uncertain. Trimming cost V 0 bases and J 4 bases, with 6 bases left between them. CDR3 length: 13 residues. Germline assignment: CDR1 LNHNV and CDR2 YYDKDF (reference sequence). In nucleotides, the CDR3 is TGTGCCACCAGCAGAGATCAGAGAGAGACCCAGTACTTC. Amino acid sequence: CATSRDQRETQYF.

CDR3 sequence: CASGQGMGGYTF. CDR3 sequence (DNA): TGTGCTAGTGGTCAGGGGATGGGGGGCTACACCTTC. J is TRBJ1-2 and V is TRBV12-5, with D maybe TRBD1 (6 bases). V was shortened by 5 bases and J by 8 bases, with 12 bases between the two germline ends. The CDR3 sequence is 12 residues long. Germline V gene lookup returns CDR1 LGHNT and CDR2 FRNRAP.

CDR3 residues: CASSSATGELFF. The CDR3 coding sequence is TGTGCCAGCAGTTCGGCCACCGGGGAGCTGTTTTTT. This rearrangement joins TRBV28 to TRBJ2-2, with D unclear. With 4 bases removed from V and 4 bases from J, the gap between germline ends came to 4 bases. CDR1 is MDHEN, CDR2 SYDVKM, per germline. The CDR3 has 12 residues.

The chain links TRBV5-1 to TRBJ1-1; no firm D call. The CDR3 spans 15 residues. V was pared by 0 bases and J by 3 bases, with 12 bases between. The germline gives CDR1 SGHRS, CDR2 YFSETQ. CDR3: CASSLEATSDTEAFF. For the CDR3, the DNA is TGCGCCAGCAGCTTGGAAGCGACTTCGGACACTGAAGCTTTCTTT.

This chain connects TRBV29-1 to TRBJ1-2; TRBD1 aligns across 7 bases. Germline loops: CDR1 SQVTM, CDR2 ANQGSEA. V was pared by 6 bases and J by 2 bases, with 9 bases of the junction left unmatched. This CDR3 has 14 amino acids. The CDR3 region is CSVGLKGANYGYTF. CDR3 nucleotides: TGCAGCGTGGGTCTCAAGGGGGCAAACTATGGCTACACCTTC.

As DNA, the CDR3 is TGCAGCGTCCTTGGGACGGACCGATCTAACTATGGCTACACCTTC. Protein product: CSVLGTDRSNYGYTF. The chain couples TRBV29-1 to TRBJ1-2, with D possibly matching TRBD1 (5 bases). Trimming pared 6 bases from V and 0 bases from J, leaving 17 bases between. This CDR3 is 15 amino acids long. Germline CDR1 and CDR2: SQVTM and ANQGSEA.

This chain uses TRBV6-1 with TRBJ1-4; D is uncertain. V was trimmed by 3 bases and J by 0 bases, leaving 5 bases between them. The germline V gene encodes CDR1 MNHNS and CDR2 SASEGT. This CDR3 has 14 amino acids. The CDR3 DNA follows: TGTGCCAGCAGTGATGGAGCAACTAATGAAAAACTGTTTTTT. Translated: CASSDGATNEKLFF.

The J gene is TRBJ2-1, the V gene TRBV10-1, with 14 bases aligning to TRBD2. The CDR3 contains 14 residues. V was pared by 5 bases and J by 10 bases, with 4 bases of the junction left unmatched. Looked up from germline, CDR1 is WNHNN and CDR2 is SYGVQD (reference sequence). The CDR3 spells CASSPGLAGVEQFF. CDR3 sequence (DNA): TGCGCCAGCAGTCCGGGACTAGCGGGGGTAGAGCAGTTCTTC.

This chain joins TRBV6-4 and TRBJ2-1; 8 bases are shared with TRBD2. The CDR3 loop spans 15 amino acids. Germline values: CDR1 MRHNA, CDR2 SNTAGT. The junction had 14 bases not matched to a gene; V was cut back by 10 bases and J by 6 bases. CDR3 in DNA: TGTGCCACCACACGACAAGCGGGGGCCTCCAATGAGCAGTTCTTC. Its protein is CATTRQAGASNEQFF.

This chain links TRBV7-9 with TRBJ1-2, with 8 nucleotides matching TRBD1. Germline V CDR1 and CDR2: SEHNR, FQNEAQ (reference sequence). This CDR3 region has 14 residues. V was pared by 5 bases and J by 3 bases, with 5 bases of the junction left unmatched. The DNA for the CDR3 is TGTGCCAGCAGCACAGGACAGGGATACTATGGCTACACCTTC. As protein: CASSTGQGYYGYTF.

The genes are TRBV6-4 and TRBJ2-2; TRBD1 matches at 7 bases. The V segment lost 6 bases and the J segment 4 bases; nucleotides outside the gene matches: 11. The germline V gene has CDR1 MRHNA and CDR2 SNTAGT. CDR3 size: 16 residues. CDR3: CASRQTGYSSTGELFF. CDR3 sequence (DNA): TGTGCCAGCAGGCAGACAGGGTATTCGTCCACCGGGGAGCTGTTTTTT.

The CDR3: CASSRRGASSGNTIYF. Here the CDR3 DNA reads TGTGCCAGCAGCCGCAGGGGGGCGAGCTCTGGAAACACCATATATTTT. The chain employs TRBV6-6 and TRBJ1-3, with 7 bases identical to TRBD1. The V segment lost 6 bases and the J segment 0 bases; nucleotides outside the gene matches: 8. The CDR3 spans 16 residues. Germline loops: CDR1 MNHNY, CDR2 SVGAGI (reference sequence).

The chain recombines TRBV11-3 with TRBJ1-2; unclear D gene. Trimming cost V 3 bases and J 3 bases, with 14 bases left between them. Germline V gene lookup returns CDR1 SGHNT and CDR2 YENEEA. This CDR3 is 15 amino acids long. CDR3 sequence (DNA): TGTGCCAGCAGCTTTTCGGCCAGAAAACACTATGGCTACACCTTC. This codes for CASSFSARKHYGYTF.

The J gene is TRBJ1-2, the V gene TRBV7-9, with 9 nucleotides matching TRBD1. This CDR3 has 16 residues. The germline V gene encodes CDR1 SEHNR and CDR2 FQNEAQ (reference sequence). V lost 1 base, J lost 8 bases, and 11 bases stayed unmatched. The CDR3 sequence: CASSLVLPRTGEGYTF. CDR3 sequence (DNA): TGTGCCAGCAGCTTAGTCCTTCCCCGGACAGGGGAGGGCTACACCTTC.

V is TRBV9 and J is TRBJ2-2; D unresolved. The CDR3 covers 13 residues. Germline-derived CDR1 and CDR2 are SGDLS and YYNGEE. V lost 4 bases and J 6 bases, leaving 10 bases between the germline ends. As DNA, the CDR3 is TGTGCCAGCAGCTCAAACTCCCCCGGGGAGCTGTTTTTT. It specifies CASSSNSPGELFF.

The chain has TRBV5-1 and TRBJ1-1; D is undetermined. Germline-derived CDR1 and CDR2 are SGHRS and YFSETQ. The CDR3 has 13 residues. V lost 3 bases and J 4 bases, leaving 10 bases between the germline ends. CDR3: CASSSDPGTEAFF. As DNA, the CDR3 is TGCGCCAGCAGCTCCGACCCGGGCACTGAAGCTTTCTTT.

The chain combines TRBV3-1 (or the pseudogene TRBV3-2) with TRBJ1-4; 11 positions agree with TRBD1. CDR1 is LGHDT, CDR2 YNNKEL, per germline (reference sequence). V lost 3 bases, J lost 7 bases, and 4 bases stayed unmatched. The CDR3 has 15 amino acids. The CDR3 reads CASSHRTGGGEKLFF. CDR3 sequence (DNA): TGTGCCAGCAGCCATCGGACAGGGGGCGGTGAAAAACTGTTTTTT.

The rearrangement joins TRBV28 to TRBJ1-2; D gene uncertain. Germline V lookup: CDR1 MDHEN, CDR2 SYDVKM. The CDR3 covers 14 residues. Deletions cut 6 bases from V and 0 bases from J, with 11 bases between. DNA of the CDR3: TGTGCCAGCAGCTTACCGGGTGCTAACTATGGCTACACCTTC. This gives the protein CASSLPGANYGYTF.

The rearrangement joins TRBV4-1 to TRBJ2-1, with a possible D match to TRBD2 (5 bases). This CDR3 comprises 17 residues. From germline, CDR1 is MGHRA and CDR2 YSYEKL. V shed 0 bases and J shed 3 bases, with 15 bases lying between them. The DNA of the CDR3 is TGCGCCAGCAGCCAAGATTCGGGAAACGGTCTCTACAATGAGCAGTTCTTC. It specifies CASSQDSGNGLYNEQFF.